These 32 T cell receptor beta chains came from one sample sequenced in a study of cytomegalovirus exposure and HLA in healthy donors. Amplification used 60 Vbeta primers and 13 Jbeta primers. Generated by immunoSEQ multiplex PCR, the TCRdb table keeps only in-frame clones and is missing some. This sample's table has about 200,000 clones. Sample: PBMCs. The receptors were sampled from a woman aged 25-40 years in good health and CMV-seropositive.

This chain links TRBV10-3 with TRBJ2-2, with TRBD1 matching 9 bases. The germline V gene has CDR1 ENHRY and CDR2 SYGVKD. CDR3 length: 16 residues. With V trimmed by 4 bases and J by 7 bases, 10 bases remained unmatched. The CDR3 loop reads CAISASRTGESGELFF. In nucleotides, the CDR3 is TGTGCCATCAGTGCATCAAGGACAGGGGAGAGCGGGGAGCTGTTTTTT.

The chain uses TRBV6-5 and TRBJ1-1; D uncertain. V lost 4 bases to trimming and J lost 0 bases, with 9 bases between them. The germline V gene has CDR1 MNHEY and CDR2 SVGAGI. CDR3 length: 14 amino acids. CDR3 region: CASSSVTVNTEAFF. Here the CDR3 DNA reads TGTGCCAGCAGTTCGGTGACTGTGAACACTGAAGCTTTCTTT.

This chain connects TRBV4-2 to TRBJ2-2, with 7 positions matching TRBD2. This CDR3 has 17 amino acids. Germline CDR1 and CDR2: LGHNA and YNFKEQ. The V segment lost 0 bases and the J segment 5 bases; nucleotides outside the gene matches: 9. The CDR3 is CASSQEGQGGATGELFF. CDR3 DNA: TGTGCCAGCAGCCAAGAAGGTCAGGGAGGGGCAACCGGGGAGCTGTTTTTT.

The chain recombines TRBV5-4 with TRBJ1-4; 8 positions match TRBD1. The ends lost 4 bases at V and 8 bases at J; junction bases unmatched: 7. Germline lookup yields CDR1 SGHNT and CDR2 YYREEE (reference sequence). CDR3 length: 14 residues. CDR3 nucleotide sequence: TGTGCCAGCAGCCTGCAGGGGGCCGAGGAAAAACTGTTTTTT. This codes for CASSLQGAEEKLFF. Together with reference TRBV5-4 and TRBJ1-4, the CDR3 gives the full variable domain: ETGVTQSPTHLIKTRGQQVTLRCSSQSGHNTVSWYQQALGQGPQFIFQYYREEENGRGNFPPRFSGLQFPNYSSELNVNALELDDSALYLCASSLQGAEEKLFFGSGTQLSVL.

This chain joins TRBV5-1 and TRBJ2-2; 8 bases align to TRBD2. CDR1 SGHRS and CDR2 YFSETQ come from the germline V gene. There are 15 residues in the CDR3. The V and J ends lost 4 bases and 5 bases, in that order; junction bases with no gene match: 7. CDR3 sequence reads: CASSPEGLGTGELFF. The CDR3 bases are TGCGCCAGCAGCCCAGAGGGACTAGGGACCGGGGAGCTGTTTTTT.

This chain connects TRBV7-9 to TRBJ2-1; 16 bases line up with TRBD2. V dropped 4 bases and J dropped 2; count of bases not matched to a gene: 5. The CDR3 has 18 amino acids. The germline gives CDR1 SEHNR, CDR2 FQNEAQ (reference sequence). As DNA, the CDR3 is TGTGCCAGCAGCTCCGGGACTAGCGGGGGGGGTCCCTACAATGAGCAGTTCTTC. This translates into CASSSGTSGGGPYNEQFF.

The CDR3 DNA is TGTGCCAGTTCGGCCGGGAGTGCATCATCCGATGAGCAGTTCTTC. This encodes CASSAGSASSDEQFF. This chain uses TRBV19 with TRBJ2-1, with D possibly being TRBD2 (6 bases). From germline, CDR1 is LNHDA and CDR2 SQIVND (reference sequence). CDR3 length equals 15 residues. V was trimmed by 8 bases and J by 8 bases, leaving 22 bases between them.

CDR3 bases: TGTGCCAGCAGCTTGGCCCTAGCGGGGGGAGAGGAGCAGTTCTTC. Translating gives CASSLALAGGEEQFF. The chain uses TRBV5-8 and TRBJ2-1; 11 nucleotides agree with TRBD2. With 0 bases clipped from V and 10 bases from J, the junction kept 6 bases outside the gene matches. The CDR3 runs 15 residues. CDR1 is SGHTS, CDR2 YDEGEE, per germline.

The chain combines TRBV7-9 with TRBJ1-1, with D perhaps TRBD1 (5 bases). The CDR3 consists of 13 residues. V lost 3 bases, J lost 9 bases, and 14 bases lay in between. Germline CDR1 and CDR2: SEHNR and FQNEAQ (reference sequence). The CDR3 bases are TGTGCCAGCAGCTTTTCAGGGCACGCCCAAGCTTTCTTT. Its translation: CASSFSGHAQAFF.

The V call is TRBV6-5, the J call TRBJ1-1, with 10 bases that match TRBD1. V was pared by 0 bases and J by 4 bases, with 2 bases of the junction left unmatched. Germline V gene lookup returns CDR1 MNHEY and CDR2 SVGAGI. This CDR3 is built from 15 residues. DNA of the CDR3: TGTGCCAGCAGTTACTCGACAGGGGGCACCACTGAAGCTTTCTTT. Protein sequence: CASSYSTGGTTEAFF.

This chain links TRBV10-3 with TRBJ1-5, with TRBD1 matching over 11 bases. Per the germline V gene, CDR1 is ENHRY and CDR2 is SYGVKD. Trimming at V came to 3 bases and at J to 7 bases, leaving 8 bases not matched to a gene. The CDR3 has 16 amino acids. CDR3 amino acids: CAISDPGTGGRQPQHF. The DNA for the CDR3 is TGTGCCATCAGTGATCCCGGGACAGGGGGGAGGCAGCCCCAGCATTTT.

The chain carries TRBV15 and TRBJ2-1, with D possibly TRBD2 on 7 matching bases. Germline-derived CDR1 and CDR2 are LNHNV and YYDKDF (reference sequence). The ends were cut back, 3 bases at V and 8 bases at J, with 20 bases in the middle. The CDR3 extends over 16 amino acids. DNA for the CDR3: TGTGCCACCAGCAGTCTGGGGGGGGGCGTATCGGATGAGCAGTTCTTC. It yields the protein CATSSLGGGVSDEQFF.

CDR3 residues: CAISVREKLFF. The CDR3 DNA reads TGTGCCATCAGTGTACGGGAAAAACTGTTTTTT. The rearrangement uses TRBV10-3 and TRBJ1-4; D is unclear. The CDR3 covers 11 residues. Trimming pared 4 bases from V and 8 bases from J, leaving 5 bases between. The germline gives CDR1 ENHRY, CDR2 SYGVKD.

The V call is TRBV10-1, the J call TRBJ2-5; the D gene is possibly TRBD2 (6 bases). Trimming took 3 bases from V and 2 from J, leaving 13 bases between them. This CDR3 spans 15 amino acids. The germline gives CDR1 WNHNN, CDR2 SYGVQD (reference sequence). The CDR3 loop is CASSDSRGLQETQYF. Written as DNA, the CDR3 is TGCGCCAGCAGTGACAGTCGGGGACTGCAAGAGACCCAGTACTTC.

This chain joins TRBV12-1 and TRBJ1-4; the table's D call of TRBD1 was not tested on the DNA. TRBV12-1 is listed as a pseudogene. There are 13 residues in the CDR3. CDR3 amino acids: CASSGGHREKLFF. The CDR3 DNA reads TGTGCCAGCAGCGGGGGACACCGTGAAAAACTGTTTTTT.

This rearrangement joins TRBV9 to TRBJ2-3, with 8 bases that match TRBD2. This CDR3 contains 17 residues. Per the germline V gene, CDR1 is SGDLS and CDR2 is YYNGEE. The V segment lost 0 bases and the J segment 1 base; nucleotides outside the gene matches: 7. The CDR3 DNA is TGTGCCAGCAGCGTAGGGCTTAGCGGGGTAGGCACAGATACGCAGTATTTT. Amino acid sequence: CASSVGLSGVGTDTQYF.

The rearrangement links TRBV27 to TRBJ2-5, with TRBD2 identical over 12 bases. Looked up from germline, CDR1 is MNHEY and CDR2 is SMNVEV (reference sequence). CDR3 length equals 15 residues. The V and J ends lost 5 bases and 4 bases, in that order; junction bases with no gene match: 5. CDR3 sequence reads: CASSTLAGGGETQYF. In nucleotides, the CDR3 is TGTGCCAGCAGTACTCTAGCGGGAGGGGGAGAGACCCAGTACTTC.

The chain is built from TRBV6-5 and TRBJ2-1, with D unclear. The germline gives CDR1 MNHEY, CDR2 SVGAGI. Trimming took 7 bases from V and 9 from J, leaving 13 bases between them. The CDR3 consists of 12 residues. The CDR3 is CASIGPTGEQFF. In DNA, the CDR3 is TGTGCCAGCATCGGTCCTACTGGTGAGCAGTTCTTC.

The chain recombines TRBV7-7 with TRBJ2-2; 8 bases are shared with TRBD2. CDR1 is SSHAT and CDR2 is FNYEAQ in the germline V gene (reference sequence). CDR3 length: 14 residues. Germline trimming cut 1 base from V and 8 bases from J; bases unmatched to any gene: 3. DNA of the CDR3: TGTGCCAGCAGCTTAGGTAGCGGGAAAGGGGAGCTGTTTTTT. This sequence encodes CASSLGSGKGELFF.

CDR3 loop: CASNNWGQANEKLFF. The CDR3 coding sequence is TGTGCCAGCAATAATTGGGGACAGGCGAATGAAAAACTGTTTTTT. The chain carries TRBV9 and TRBJ1-4; TRBD1 aligns across 8 bases. The germline CDR1 and CDR2 sequences are SGDLS and YYNGEE. The CDR3 runs 15 residues. V was clipped by 6 bases and J by 5 bases; unmatched bases: 9.

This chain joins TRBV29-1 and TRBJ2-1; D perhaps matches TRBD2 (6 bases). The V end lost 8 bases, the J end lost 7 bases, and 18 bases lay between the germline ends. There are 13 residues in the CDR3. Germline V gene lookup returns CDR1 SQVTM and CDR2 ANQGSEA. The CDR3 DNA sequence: TGCAGCTCTCAAGGGACTGTTCTGAATGAGCAGTTCTTC. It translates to CSSQGTVLNEQFF.

The CDR3 nucleotides read TGTGCCAGCTCACCAGCAGTAAACTCCTACGAGCAGTACTTC. Translated, it gives CASSPAVNSYEQYF. The chain joins TRBV18 to TRBJ2-7; D gene uncertain. CDR1 is KGHSH and CDR2 is LQKENI in the germline V gene. The CDR3 is 14 residues long. V lost 2 bases and J lost 0, with 8 bases in between.

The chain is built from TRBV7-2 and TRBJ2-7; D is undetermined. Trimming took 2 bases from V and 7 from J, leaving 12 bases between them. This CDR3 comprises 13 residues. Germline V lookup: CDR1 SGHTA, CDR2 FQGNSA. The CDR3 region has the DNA TGTGCCAGCAGCTTATCTTCGAGGTGGGAGCAGTACTTC. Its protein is CASSLSSRWEQYF.

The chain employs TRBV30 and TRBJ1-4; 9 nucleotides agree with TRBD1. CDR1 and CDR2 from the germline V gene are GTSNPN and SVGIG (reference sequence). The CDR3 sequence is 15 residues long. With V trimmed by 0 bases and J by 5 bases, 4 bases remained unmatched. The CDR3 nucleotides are TGTGCCTGGAGTGTACGGGGGACAGGGAATGAAAAACTGTTTTTT. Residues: CAWSVRGTGNEKLFF.

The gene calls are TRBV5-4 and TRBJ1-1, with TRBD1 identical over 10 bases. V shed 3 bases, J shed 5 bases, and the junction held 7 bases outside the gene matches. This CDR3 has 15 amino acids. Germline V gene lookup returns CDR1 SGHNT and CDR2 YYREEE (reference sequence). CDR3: CASSSRDRGWTEAFF. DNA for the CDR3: TGTGCCAGCAGCTCCCGGGACAGGGGATGGACTGAAGCTTTCTTT. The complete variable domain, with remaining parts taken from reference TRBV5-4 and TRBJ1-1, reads ETGVTQSPTHLIKTRGQQVTLRCSSQSGHNTVSWYQQALGQGPQFIFQYYREEENGRGNFPPRFSGLQFPNYSSELNVNALELDDSALYLCASSSRDRGWTEAFFGQGTRLTVV.

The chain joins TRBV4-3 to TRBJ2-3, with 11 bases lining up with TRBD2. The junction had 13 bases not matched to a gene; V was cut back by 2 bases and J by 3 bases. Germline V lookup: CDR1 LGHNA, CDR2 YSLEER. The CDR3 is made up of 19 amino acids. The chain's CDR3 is CASSQQLYSGRAYTDTQYF. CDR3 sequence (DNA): TGCGCCAGCAGCCAACAGCTTTATAGCGGGAGGGCTTATACAGATACGCAGTATTTT.

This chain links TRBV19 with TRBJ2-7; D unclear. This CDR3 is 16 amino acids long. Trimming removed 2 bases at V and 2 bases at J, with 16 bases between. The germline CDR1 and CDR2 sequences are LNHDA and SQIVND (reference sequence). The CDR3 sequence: CASSISPGPSPYEQYF. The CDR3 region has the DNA TGTGCCAGTAGTATATCCCCAGGTCCTTCACCCTACGAGCAGTACTTC.

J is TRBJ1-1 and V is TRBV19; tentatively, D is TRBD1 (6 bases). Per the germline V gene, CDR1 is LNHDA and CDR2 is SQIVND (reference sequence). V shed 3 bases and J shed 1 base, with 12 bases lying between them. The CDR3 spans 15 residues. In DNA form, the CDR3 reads TGTGCCAGTAGTATTGTCGGCAGGGGGAACACTGAAGCTTTCTTT. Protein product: CASSIVGRGNTEAFF.

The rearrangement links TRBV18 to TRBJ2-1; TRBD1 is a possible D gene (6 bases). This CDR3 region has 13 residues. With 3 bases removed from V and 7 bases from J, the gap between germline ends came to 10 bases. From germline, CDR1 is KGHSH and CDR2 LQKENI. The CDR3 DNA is TGTGCCAGCTCACCGGGGCAGGGGAATGAGCAGTTCTTC. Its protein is CASSPGQGNEQFF.

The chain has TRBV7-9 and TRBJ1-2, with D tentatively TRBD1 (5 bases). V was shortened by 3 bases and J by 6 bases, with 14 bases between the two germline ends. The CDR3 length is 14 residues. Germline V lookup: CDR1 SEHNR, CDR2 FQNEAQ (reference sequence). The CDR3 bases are TGTGCCAGCAGCTTGTTCTCAGGGCAGGATGGCTACACCTTC. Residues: CASSLFSGQDGYTF.

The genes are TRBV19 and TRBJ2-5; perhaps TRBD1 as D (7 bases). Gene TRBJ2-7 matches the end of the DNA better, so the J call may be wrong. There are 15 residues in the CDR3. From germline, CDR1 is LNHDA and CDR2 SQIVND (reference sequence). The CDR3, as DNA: TGTGCCAGTAGGCTAACCTCAGGGGGGAACTACGAGCAGTACTTC. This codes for CASRLTSGGNYEQYF.

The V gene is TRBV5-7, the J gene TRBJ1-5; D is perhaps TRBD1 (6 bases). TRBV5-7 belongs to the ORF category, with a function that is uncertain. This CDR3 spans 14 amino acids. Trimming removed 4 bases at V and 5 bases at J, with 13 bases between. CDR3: CASSKNREHQPQHF. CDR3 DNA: TGTGCCAGCAGCAAAAACAGGGAGCATCAGCCCCAGCATTTT.